This TCR beta chain stems from a study of T cell responses to AZD1222 COVID-19 vaccine. Sequencing was performed with immunoSEQ multiplex PCR; in TCRdb, only in-frame clones are kept and a portion is missing. The table has approximately 200,000 clones, 94% seen once. About this clone: Its antigen remains unknown. One end of the junction varies from germline; a read error may be responsible.

Findings of the study overall: Seropositive at baseline were only six AZD1222 recipients. Clonal diversity was possibly underestimated, and the donors were mostly white British, with more females. Nearly half of spike-specific TCRs reportedly target variant regions that are unmutated in the B.1.351 and B.1.1.7 variants.

The receptor was derived from an adult who received the MenACWY meningococcal vaccine as a control. The input for sequencing was peripheral blood, taken 28 days after the second dose of the MenACWY control vaccine.

CDR3 in DNA: TGTGCCAGCAGTGCCCGGACAGCAACTAATGAAAGACTGTTTTTT. Translated, it gives CASSARTATNERLFF. The gene calls are TRBV6-2 or TRBV6-3 and TRBJ1-4; D perhaps matches TRBD1 (6 bases). CDR1 MNHEY and CDR2 SVGEGT come from the germline V gene. The CDR3 sequence is 15 residues long.